This TCR beta chain originates from a study of CD8 T cells in Susac syndrome. Sequencing of TCR beta was carried out in blood CD8+ and CD4+ T cells. TEMRA cells were enriched by FACS, and CD4+ and CD8+ T cells were negatively isolated. This clonotype was recorded a few times. The antigen is undetermined. The study, taken as a whole, reports: The study's TCR sequencing and HLA analysis drew on a certain number of individuals. That number was acknowledged as relatively small.

Trimming removed 4 bases at V and 0 bases at J, with 8 bases between. The CDR3 contains 13 residues. Looked up from germline, CDR1 is SGHRS and CDR2 is YFSETQ. Random hexamers were used to reverse transcribe the RNA input (roughly 0.5 to 1 ug). An immunoSEQ multiplex PCR generated amplified TCR beta CDR3 products spanning 54 Vbeta and 13 Jbeta. One entry per CDR3 protein, called by TCRdb with MiXCR from the immunoSEQ multiplex PCR reads. This sample carries about 140,000 distinct CDR3 sequences, around 95% of them seen once, and the ten largest clones take 0.095% to 0.14%. The chain combines TRBV5-1 with TRBJ2-7, with D unresolved. The sequence came from a human donor with multiple sclerosis. The specimen was CD4+ T cells from PBMCs. The DNA of the CDR3 is TGCGCCAGCAGCCCGGACGGCTCCTACGAGCAGTACTTC. The encoded protein is CASSPDGSYEQYF.